A single sample gave rise to the 5 T cell receptor beta chains below, sequenced in a study of T cells after yellow fever vaccination. TCRdb re-called the 5' RACE reads through MiXCR, storing one row per CDR3 protein. This sample has 150,000 or so distinct CDR3 sequences, with over 7% found just once. The sample in question was CD8+ T cells sorted from PBMCs, obtained 45 days after the yellow fever booster vaccination. The receptor set was obtained from a man between 18 and 35 years old who received the YFV17D yellow fever vaccine.

V gene TRBV11-2 combines with J gene TRBJ1-2; possibly TRBD1 for D (5 bases). Germline values: CDR1 SGHAT, CDR2 FQNNGV. The CDR3 sequence is 14 residues long. The V gene lost 5 bases and the J gene lost 4 bases, with 14 bases spanning the gap. The CDR3 nucleotides are TGTGCCAGCAGCGTTCCCGGGACTCTCTATGGCTACACCTTC. This sequence encodes CASSVPGTLYGYTF.

This clonotype was seen a few times. This rearrangement joins TRBV4-1 to TRBJ1-2, with D possibly being TRBD1 (5 bases). Trimming left V 1 base short and J 6 bases short, with 15 bases between. Germline V gives CDR1 MGHRA, CDR2 YSYEKL. There are 15 residues in the CDR3. The CDR3, as DNA: TGCGCCAGCAGCCAAGGATTTGGGAGGGGTGATGGCTACACCTTC. It yields the protein CASSQGFGRGDGYTF.

This clonotype was seen a handful of times. J is TRBJ2-7 and V is TRBV6-2 or TRBV6-3, with D possibly TRBD2 on 6 matching bases. V was cut by 7 bases and J by 2 bases, with 27 bases left in between. The CDR3 runs to 18 residues. Germline CDR1 reads MNHEY; CDR2 reads SVGEGT. CDR3 sequence reads: CASTAGGAGTGFAYEQYF. CDR3 nucleotides: TGTGCCAGCACCGCCGGCGGGGCAGGGACCGGGTTCGCCTACGAGCAGTACTTC.

This clonotype has more than one count but fewer than ten. This rearrangement joins TRBV6-4 to TRBJ2-1; 11 bases align to TRBD2. V was clipped by 2 bases and J by 6 bases; unmatched bases: 0. This CDR3 is 14 amino acids long. The germline V gene encodes CDR1 MRHNA and CDR2 SNTAGT. The CDR3: CASSDGTSGNEQFF. The DNA of the CDR3 is TGTGCCAGCAGTGACGGGACTAGCGGCAATGAGCAGTTCTTC.

The rearrangement uses TRBV15 and TRBJ2-1; 8 bases fit TRBD2. V dropped 1 base and J dropped 6; count of bases not matched to a gene: 2. The CDR3 is made up of 14 amino acids. Germline values: CDR1 LNHNV, CDR2 YYDKDF (reference sequence). The CDR3 DNA reads TGTGCCACCAGCAGAGGACTAGCGATCAATGAGCAGTTCTTC. Amino acids: CATSRGLAINEQFF.